The sequence of this T cell receptor beta chain was determined in a study of blood T cell repertoires in COVID-19. In the study overall: Italy, Spain and the United States were the sources of the convalescent and acute COVID-19 samples. From T cells, B-cell-depleted T cells, or PBMCs came the material, which was cDNA or gDNA.

With 6 bases clipped from V and 1 base from J, the junction kept 12 bases outside the gene matches. Germline CDR1 and CDR2: SGHVS and FNYEAQ. The CDR3 totals 18 residues. Per the original methods: Estimates of nucleated cell counts were drawn from the amplification of reference gene primers. Produced via immunoSEQ multiplex PCR; TCRdb's table is partial and in-frame only. From that table come the V and J calls and clone size; the DNA was used to work out D and trimming. Of just under 65,000 clones in the sample, under 80% were seen once. The TCR sequence derives from a human donor in a cohort sampled during active COVID-19. Sequenced sample: peripheral blood. The chain recombines TRBV7-6 with TRBJ2-2, with TRBD1 matching over 9 bases. The CDR3 nucleotides are TGTGCCAGCAGTCCCACGGCAGGGACAGGGATGAACACCGGGGAGCTGTTTTTT. Translation gives CASSPTAGTGMNTGELFF.